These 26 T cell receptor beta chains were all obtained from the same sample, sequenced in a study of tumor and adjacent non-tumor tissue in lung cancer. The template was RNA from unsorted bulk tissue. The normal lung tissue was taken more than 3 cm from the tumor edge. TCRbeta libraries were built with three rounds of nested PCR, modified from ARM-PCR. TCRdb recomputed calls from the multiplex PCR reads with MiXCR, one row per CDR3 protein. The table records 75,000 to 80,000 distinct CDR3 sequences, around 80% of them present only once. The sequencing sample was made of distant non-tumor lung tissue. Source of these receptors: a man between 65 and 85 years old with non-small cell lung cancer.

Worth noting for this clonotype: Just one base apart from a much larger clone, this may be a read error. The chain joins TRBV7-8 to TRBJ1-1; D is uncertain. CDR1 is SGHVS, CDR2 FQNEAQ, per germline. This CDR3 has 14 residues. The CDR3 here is CASSLVWGDTEVFF. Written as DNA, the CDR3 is TGTGCCAGCAGCTTAGTATGGGGTGACACTGAAGTTTTCTTT.

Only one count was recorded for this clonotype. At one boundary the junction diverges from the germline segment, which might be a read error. DNA of the CDR3: TGCTGTGCTAGAGATTGGGCAGGGACGGGCTTGAAAGGCTACACTTTC. Protein sequence: CCARDWAGTGLKGYTF. The chain combines TRBV20-1 with TRBJ1-2; D may be TRBD1 (5 bases). The V gene's germline CDR1 is DFQATT and CDR2 SNEGSKA (reference sequence). The CDR3 runs to 16 residues.

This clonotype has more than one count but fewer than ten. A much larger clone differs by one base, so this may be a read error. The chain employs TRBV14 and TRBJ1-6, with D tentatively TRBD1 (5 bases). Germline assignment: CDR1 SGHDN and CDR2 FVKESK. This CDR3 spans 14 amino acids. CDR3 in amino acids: CASSQDRGISPLYF. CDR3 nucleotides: TGTGCCAGCAGCCAAGATCGGGGGATATCACCCCTCTACTTT.

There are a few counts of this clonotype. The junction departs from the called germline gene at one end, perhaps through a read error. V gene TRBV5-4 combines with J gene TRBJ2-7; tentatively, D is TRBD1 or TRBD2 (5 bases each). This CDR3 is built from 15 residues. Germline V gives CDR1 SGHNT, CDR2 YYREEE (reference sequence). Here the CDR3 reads CTSSLGPASTYEQYF. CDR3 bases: TGTACCAGCAGCTTGGGACCGGCATCGACCTACGAGCAGTACTTC.

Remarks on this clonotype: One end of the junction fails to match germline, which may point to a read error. The DNA for the CDR3 is TGTGCCAGTAGTTTCTCGCCCCGGGGAAACACTGAAGCTTTCTTT. This codes for CASSFSPRGNTEAFF. The chain couples TRBV6-5 to TRBJ1-1; no definite D call. CDR1 and CDR2 from the germline V gene are MNHEY and SVGAGI. The CDR3 runs to 15 residues.

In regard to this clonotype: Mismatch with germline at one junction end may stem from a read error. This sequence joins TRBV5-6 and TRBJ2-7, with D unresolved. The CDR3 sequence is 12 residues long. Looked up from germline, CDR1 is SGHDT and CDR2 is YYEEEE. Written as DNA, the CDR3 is TGTGCCAGCAGCCGTTACGGCTACGAGGAGTACTTC. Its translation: CASSRYGYEEYF. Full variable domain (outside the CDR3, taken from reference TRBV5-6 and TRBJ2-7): DAGVTQSPTHLIKTRGQQVTLRCSPKSGHDTVSWYQQALGQGPQFIFQYYEEEERQRGNFPDRFSGHQFPNYSSELNVNALLLGDSALYLCASSRYGYEEYFGPGTRLTVT.

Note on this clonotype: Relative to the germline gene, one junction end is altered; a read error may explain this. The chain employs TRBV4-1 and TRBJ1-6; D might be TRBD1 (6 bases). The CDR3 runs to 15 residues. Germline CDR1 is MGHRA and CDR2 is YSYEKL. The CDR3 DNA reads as TGCGCCAGCAGCCATACAGGGCCCCATCAGTCACCCCTTCACTTT. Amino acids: CASSHTGPHQSPLHF.

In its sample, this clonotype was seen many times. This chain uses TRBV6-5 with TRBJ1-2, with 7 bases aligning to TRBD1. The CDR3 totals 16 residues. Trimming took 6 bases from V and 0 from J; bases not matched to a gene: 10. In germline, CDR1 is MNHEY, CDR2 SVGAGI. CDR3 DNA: TGTGCCAGCAGACGTACCTTGACAGGGTCTAACTATGGCTACACCTTC. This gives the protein CASRRTLTGSNYGYTF.

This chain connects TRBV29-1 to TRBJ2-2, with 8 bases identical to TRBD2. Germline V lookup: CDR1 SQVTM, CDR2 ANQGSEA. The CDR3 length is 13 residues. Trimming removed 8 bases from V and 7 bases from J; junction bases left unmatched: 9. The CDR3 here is CSNGTSIGGELFF. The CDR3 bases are TGCAGCAACGGGACTAGTATAGGCGGGGAGCTGTTTTTT.

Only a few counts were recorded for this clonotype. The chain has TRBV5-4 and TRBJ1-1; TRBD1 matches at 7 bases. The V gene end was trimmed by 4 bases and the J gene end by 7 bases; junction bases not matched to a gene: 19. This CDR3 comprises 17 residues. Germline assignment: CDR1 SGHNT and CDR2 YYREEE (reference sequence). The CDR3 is CASSTTGVALGKNEAFF. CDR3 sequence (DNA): TGTGCCAGCAGCACTACAGGGGTTGCACTCGGGAAAAATGAAGCTTTCTTT.

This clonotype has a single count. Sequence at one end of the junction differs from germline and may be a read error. CDR3 bases: TGTGCCAACAGCCAGGTTGGGGGCTTGGAAGAGACCCAGTACTTC. Encoded protein: CANSQVGGLEETQYF. V is TRBV4-2 and J is TRBJ2-5; the D gene is possibly TRBD1 (6 bases). Looked up from germline, CDR1 is LGHNA and CDR2 is YNFKEQ. The CDR3 runs 15 residues.

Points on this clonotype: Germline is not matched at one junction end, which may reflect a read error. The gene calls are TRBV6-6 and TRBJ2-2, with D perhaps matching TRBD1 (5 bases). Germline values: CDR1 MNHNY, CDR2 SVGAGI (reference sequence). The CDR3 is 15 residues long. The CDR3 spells CVNSQGIGNTGELFF. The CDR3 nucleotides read TGTGTCAACAGTCAGGGTATTGGGAACACAGGGGAGCTGTTTTTT.

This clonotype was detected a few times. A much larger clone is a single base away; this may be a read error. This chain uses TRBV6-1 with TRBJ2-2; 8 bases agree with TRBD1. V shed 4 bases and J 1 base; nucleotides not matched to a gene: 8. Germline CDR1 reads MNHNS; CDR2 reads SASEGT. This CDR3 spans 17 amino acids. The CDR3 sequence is CASSVVGQVMNTGELFF. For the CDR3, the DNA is TGTGCCAGCAGTGTAGTGGGACAGGTGATGAACACCGGGGAGCTGTTTTTT.

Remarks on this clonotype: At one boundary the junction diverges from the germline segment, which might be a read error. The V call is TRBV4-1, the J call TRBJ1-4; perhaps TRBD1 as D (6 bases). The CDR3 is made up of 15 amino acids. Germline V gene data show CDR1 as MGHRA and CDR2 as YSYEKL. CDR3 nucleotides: TGCGCCAGCAGACGGGACAAAACAAGTAATGAAAAACTATTTTTT. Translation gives CASRRDKTSNEKLFF.

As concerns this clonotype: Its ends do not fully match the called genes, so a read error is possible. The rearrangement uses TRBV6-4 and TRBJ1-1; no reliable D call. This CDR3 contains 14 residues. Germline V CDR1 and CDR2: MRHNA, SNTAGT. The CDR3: CASSPGGVKTEAFF. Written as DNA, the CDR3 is TGTGCCAGCAGCCCGGGAGGAGTGAAGACTGAAGCCTTCTTT.

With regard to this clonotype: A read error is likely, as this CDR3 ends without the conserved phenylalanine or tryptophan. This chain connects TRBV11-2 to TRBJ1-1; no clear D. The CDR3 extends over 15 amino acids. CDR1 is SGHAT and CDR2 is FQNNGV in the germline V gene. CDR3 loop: CPNSFANSRNTEAFI. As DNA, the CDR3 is TGTCCCAACAGCTTCGCCAATTCAAGGAACACTGAAGCTTTCATT.

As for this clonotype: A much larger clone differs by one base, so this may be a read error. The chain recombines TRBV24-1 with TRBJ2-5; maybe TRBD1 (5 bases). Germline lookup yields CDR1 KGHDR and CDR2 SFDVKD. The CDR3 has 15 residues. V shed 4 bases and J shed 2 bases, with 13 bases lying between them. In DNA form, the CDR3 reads TGTGCCACCAGTGAGCCGGAAGGGGTTCAAGAGACCCAGTACTTC. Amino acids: CATSEPEGVQETQYF.

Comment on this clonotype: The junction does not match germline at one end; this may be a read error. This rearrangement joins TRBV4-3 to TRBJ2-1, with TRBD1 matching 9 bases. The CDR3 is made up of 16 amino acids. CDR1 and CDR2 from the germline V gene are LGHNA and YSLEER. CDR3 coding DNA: TGCGCCAGCAGCCACAGTGGGACAGGGTGGTCAATTGAGCAGTTCTTT. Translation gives CASSHSGTGWSIEQFF.

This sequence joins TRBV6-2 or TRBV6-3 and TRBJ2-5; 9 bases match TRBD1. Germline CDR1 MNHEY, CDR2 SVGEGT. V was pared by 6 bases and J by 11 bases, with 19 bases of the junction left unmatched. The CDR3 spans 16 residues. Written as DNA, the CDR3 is TGTGCCAGCAGCCCACGTGGACAGGGGATTCGGGAGAAACAGTACTTC. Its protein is CASSPRGQGIREKQYF.

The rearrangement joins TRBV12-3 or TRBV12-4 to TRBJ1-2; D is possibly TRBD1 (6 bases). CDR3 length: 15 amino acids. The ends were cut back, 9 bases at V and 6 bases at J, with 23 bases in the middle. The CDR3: CASSPTGTPNHGYTF. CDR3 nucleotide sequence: TGTGCCAGTAGTCCGACCGGGACACCAAACCATGGCTACACCTTC.

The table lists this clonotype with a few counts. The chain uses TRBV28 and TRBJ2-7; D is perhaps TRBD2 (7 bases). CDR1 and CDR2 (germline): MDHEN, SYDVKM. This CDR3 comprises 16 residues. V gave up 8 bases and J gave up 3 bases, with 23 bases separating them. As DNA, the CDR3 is TGTGCCAGCGAGGGGGGGAAGACTGGGAAAGGCTACGAGCAGTACTTC. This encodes CASEGGKTGKGYEQYF.

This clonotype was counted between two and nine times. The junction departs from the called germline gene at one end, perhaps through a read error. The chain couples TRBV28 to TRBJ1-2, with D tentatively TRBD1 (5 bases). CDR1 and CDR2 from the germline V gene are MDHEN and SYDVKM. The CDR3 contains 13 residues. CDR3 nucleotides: TGTGTCAGCAGTGGCCCAGGGAACTATGGTTACACCTTC. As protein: CVSSGPGNYGYTF.

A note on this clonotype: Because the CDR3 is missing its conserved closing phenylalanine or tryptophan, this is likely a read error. In DNA form, the CDR3 reads TGTGCCAGGAACTTGGGGACGGGGACCTACGAGCAGTACCTC. Its translation: CARNLGTGTYEQYL. The genes are TRBV11-2 and TRBJ2-7, with D perhaps given as TRBD1 or TRBD2 (5 bases each). V was shortened by 9 bases and J by 2 bases, with 17 bases between the two germline ends. The CDR3 is 14 residues long. Germline V CDR1 and CDR2: SGHAT, FQNNGV.

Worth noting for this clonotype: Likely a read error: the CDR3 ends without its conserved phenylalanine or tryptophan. CDR3 nucleotides: TGTGCCAGCAGTTCGGTCGGGACAGGGGATATCAATGAGCAGTTCTCC. This translates into CASSSVGTGDINEQFS. The J gene is TRBJ2-1, the V gene TRBV11-2; 10 bases are a match to TRBD1. The germline CDR1 and CDR2 sequences are SGHAT and FQNNGV. This CDR3 is built from 16 residues. Trimming took 6 bases from V and 6 from J; bases not matched to a gene: 11.

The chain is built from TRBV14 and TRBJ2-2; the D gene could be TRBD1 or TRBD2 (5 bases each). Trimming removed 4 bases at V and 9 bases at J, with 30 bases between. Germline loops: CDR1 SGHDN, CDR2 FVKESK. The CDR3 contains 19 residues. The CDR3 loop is CASSLYKGLASSKTRELFF. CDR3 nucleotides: TGTGCCAGCAGCCTTTACAAGGGGTTAGCGAGCTCGAAAACCAGGGAGCTGTTTTTT.

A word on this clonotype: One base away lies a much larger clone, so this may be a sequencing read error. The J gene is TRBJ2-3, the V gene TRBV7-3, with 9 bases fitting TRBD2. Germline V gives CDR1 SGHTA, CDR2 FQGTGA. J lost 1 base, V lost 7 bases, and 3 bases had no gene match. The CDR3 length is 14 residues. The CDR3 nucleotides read TGTGCCAGCACATTAGCGGGGGGCACAGATACGCAGTATTTT. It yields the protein CASTLAGGTDTQYF.